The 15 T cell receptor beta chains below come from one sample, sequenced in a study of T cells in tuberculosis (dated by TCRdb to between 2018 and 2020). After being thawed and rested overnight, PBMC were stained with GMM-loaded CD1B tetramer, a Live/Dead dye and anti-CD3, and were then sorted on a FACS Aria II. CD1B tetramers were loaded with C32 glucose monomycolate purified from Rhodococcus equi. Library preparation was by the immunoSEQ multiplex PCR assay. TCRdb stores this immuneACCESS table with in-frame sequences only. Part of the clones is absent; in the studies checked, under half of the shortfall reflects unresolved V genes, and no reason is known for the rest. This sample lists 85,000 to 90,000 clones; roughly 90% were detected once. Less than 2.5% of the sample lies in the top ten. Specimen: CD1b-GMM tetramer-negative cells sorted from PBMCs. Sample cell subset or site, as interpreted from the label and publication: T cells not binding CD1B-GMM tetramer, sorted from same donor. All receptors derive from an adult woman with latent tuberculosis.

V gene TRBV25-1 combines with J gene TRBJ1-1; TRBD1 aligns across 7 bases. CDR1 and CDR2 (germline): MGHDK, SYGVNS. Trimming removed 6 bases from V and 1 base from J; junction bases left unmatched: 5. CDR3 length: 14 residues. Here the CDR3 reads CASRSTGTNTEAFF. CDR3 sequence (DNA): TGTGCCAGCAGATCGACAGGGACGAACACTGAAGCTTTCTTT.

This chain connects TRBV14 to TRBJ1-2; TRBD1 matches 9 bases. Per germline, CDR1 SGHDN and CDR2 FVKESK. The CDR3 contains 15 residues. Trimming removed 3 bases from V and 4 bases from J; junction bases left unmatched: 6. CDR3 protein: CASSHGQGRSYGYTF. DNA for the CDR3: TGTGCCAGCAGCCACGGACAGGGGCGAAGCTATGGCTACACCTTC.

The CDR3 sequence is CASSFRPWAGTDLANYGYTF. Written as DNA, the CDR3 is TGTGCCAGCAGTTTCCGTCCTTGGGCCGGGACAGATCTAGCTAACTATGGCTACACCTTC. The genes are TRBV27 and TRBJ1-2; 7 bases are shared with TRBD1. J lost 0 bases, V lost 3 bases, and 19 bases had no gene match. There are 20 residues in the CDR3. Germline CDR1 and CDR2: MNHEY and SMNVEV (reference sequence).

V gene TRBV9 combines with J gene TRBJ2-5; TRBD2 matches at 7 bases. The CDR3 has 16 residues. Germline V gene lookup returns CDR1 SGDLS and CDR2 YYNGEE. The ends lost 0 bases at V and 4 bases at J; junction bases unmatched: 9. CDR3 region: CASSVESGVVGETQYF. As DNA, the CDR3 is TGTGCCAGCAGCGTAGAAAGCGGGGTGGTTGGAGAGACCCAGTACTTC. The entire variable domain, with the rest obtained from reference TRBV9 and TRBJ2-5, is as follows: DSGVTQTPKHLITATGQRVTLRCSPRSGDLSVYWYQQSLDQGLQFLIQYYNGEERAKGNILERFSAQQFPDLHSELNLSSLELGDSALYFCASSVESGVVGETQYFGPGTRLLVL.

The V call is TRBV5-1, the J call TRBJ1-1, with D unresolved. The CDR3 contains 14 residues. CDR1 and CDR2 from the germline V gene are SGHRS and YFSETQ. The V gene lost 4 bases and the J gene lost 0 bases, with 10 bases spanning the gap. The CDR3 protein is CASSRITVNTEAFF. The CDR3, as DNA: TGCGCCAGCAGCCGAATTACAGTGAACACTGAAGCTTTCTTT.

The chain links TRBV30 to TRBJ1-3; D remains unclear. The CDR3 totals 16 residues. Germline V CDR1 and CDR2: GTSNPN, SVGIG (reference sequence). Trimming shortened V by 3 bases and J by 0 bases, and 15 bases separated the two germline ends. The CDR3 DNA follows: TGTGCCTGGAGCCGGGATAGCCCTAGCTCTGGAAACACCATATATTTT. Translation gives CAWSRDSPSSGNTIYF.

CDR3 amino acids: CASSLMGLSSNQPQHF. The CDR3 nucleotides are TGTGCCAGCAGCTTAATGGGACTAAGTAGCAATCAGCCCCAGCATTTT. The V and J genes are TRBV7-2 and TRBJ1-5, with D maybe TRBD1 (5 bases). Germline CDR1 SGHTA, CDR2 FQGNSA. The V end was cut by 2 bases, the J end by 0 bases, with 11 bases between. The CDR3 has 16 amino acids.

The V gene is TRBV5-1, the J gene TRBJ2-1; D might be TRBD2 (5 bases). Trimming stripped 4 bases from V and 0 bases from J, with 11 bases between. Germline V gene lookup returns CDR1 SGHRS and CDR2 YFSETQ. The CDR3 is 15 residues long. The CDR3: CASSPTKSSYNEQFF. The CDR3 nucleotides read TGCGCCAGCAGCCCGACTAAGAGCTCCTACAATGAGCAGTTCTTC.

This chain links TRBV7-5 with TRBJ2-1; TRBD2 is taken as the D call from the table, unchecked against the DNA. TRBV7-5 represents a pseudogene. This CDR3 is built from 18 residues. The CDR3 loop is CVRSLSYPRAGGRNEQFF. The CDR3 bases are TGTGTCAGAAGCTTATCTTACCCACGAGCGGGGGGGCGCAATGAGCAGTTCTTC.

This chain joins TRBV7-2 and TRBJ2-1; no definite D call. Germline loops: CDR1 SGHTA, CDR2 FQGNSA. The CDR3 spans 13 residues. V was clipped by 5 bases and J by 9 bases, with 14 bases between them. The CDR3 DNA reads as TGTGCCAGCAGCCCAATAGTACGCGGTGAGCAGTTCTTC. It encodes CASSPIVRGEQFF. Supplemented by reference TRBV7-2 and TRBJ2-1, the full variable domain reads GAGVSQSPSNKVTEKGKDVELRCDPISGHTALYWYRQSLGQGLEFLIYFQGNSAPDKSGLPSDRFSAERTGGSVSTLTIQRTQQEDSAVYLCASSPIVRGEQFFGPGTRLTVL.

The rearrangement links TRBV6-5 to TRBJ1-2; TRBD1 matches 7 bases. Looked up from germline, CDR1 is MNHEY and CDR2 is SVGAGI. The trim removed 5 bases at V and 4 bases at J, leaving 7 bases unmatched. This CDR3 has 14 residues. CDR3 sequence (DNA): TGTGCCAGCAGTCGCGGGACAGATCTCTATGGCTACACCTTC. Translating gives CASSRGTDLYGYTF.

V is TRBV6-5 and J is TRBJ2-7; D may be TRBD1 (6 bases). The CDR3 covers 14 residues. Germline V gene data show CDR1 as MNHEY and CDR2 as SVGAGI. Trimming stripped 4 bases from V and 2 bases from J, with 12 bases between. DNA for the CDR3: TGTGCCAGCAGTTCCTACAGGGATGCCTACGAGCAGTACGTC. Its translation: CASSSYRDAYEQYV.

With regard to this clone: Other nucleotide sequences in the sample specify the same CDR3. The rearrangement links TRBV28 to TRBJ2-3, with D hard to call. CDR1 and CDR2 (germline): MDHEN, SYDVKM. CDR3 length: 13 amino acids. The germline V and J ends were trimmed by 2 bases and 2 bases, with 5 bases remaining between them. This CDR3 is CASSLIATDTQYF. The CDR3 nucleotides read TGTGCCAGCAGTTTAATAGCCACAGATACGCAGTATTTT.

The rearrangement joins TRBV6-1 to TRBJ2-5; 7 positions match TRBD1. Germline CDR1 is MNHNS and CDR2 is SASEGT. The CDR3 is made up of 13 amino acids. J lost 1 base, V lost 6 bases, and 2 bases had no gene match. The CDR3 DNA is TGTGCCAGCAGGACAGGGCCCCAAGAGACCCAGTACTTC. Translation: CASRTGPQETQYF.

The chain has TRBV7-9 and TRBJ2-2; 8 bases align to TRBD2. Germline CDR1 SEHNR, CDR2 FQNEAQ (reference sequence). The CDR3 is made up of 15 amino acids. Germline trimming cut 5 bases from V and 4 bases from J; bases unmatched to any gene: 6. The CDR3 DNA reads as TGTGCCAGCAGCCAACTAGCGGCTGGCACCGGGGAGCTGTTTTTT. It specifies CASSQLAAGTGELFF.